This T cell receptor (beta chain) was identified in a study of beta chain features in type 1 diabetes listed by TCRdb under 2018. In the study overall: Patients and healthy donors did not differ in mean age, gender distribution, total cell number or subset yield. A total of roughly 100 million sorted cells were examined across all samples, and the number of cells per subset was strongly correlated with RNA yield. The study compared the TCRB repertoires of sorted circulating CD4+ T cell subsets in recently diagnosed type 1 diabetes patients with those in matched healthy donors. Whereas all 30 or so donors provided naive and central memory subsets, regulatory and stem cell-like memory subsets were isolated from just 8 patients and about eight healthy donors. Overall study outcomes, separate from this receptor: Type 1 diabetes patients showed a moderate but significant shortening of TCRB CDR3 length in all four CD4+ subsets. Only small numbers of individuals were included in the HLA sub-analyses, which left unresolved whether HLA type had any influence on TCRB rearrangement. Sequencing cDNA rather than genomic DNA could over-represent highly expressing activated cells, although activation and CD3 levels did not differ between groups. Fewer insertions and more nucleotide deletions at VDJ recombination sites were observed in patients with type 1 diabetes, implying thymic rearrangement abnormalities. Naive, central memory and regulatory TCRB repertoires appeared to be more alike among patients than among healthy donors. PCR may preferentially amplify shorter templates, but because patient and control samples were amplified and corrected together, any resulting skew would affect both groups equally.

A remark on this clone: Its antigen remains undetermined. Base qualities are missing; no much larger clone stands one base away.

Via the germline V gene, CDR1 is KGHSH and CDR2 LQKENI. From its cysteine to its phenylalanine, the CDR3 spans 18 amino acids. Kept here is only the CDR3 DNA, which spans 54 bases and is read in frame from base 1. The junction carries 20 bases between V and J, which are trimmed by 3 bases and 0 bases respectively. The High Capacity cDNA Reverse Transcription Kit was used to reverse transcribe all of the isolated RNA, meaning that expressed TCRB transcripts were what got sequenced. Naive, central memory and regulatory T cell samples underwent deep immunoSEQ sequencing, averaging around 3.9 million total reads per sample. Sorted cells were lysed in RLT buffer and RNA was extracted with DNase-treated RNeasy Micro or Mini kits, depending on cell number. To prevent cross-contamination, every cell subset was processed on its own, while patient and healthy donor samples were processed together. The immunoSEQ multiplex PCR was used to amplify TCRB sequences from cDNA, yielding 87-bp fragments that span the CDR3 region. Sequencing of the amplicons was done on the Illumina HiSeq platform. Per the authors' processing: PCR bias was computationally corrected using synthetic template baselines, reads within Hamming distance 2 were collapsed, and singletons that could not be merged were discarded. Reads were aligned against IMGT to assign V, D and J genes, CDR3 length and insertions or deletions at six rearrangement sites. Within each subset, clonotype counts were normalized to sorted cell number, and only after that were true diversity and Gini coefficients computed with the tcR R package. Repertoire sharing was quantified using the overlap coefficient calculated on TCRB nucleotide sequences. Out-of-frame TCRB sequences from naive cells were analyzed to stand in for the pre-selection repertoire. Imported from immuneACCESS, the table was reduced by TCRdb to in-frame sequences with V and J called. These copies leave out some clones; in studies compared against another copy, an unresolved V gene accounts for under half, and the cause of the remainder is not known. The V and J calls and the clone size are those of that table, but D and trimming were determined from the DNA. In all, the sample holds about 620,000 clones, and around a sixth of those were seen once. 0.093% of the sample goes to the ten largest clones.

From each donor, a single peripheral blood sample of about 116 mL on average was drawn into heparinised tubes. Naive, central memory, regulatory and stem cell-like memory CD4+ T cells were sorted on a BD FACSAria II using a panel including CD45RO, CCR7, CD25, CD127, CD95 and CD27. A purity above 95% was achieved for all sorted populations. PBMCs were isolated right away by Lymphoprep density gradient centrifugation and were stained directly, without culture. Samples were stained and sorted in pairs, with one healthy donor and one patient per experiment, so that batch effects were minimized. The TCR originated in a man between 18 and 35 years old in good health. The material sequenced was naive CD4+ T cells from blood. This specimen's cell subset or site label, per the study, means: true naive CD4+ T cells. The sequence joins TRBV18 to TRBJ1-2, and perhaps TRBD1 as D gene, on 5 matching bases. The DNA is TGTGCCAGCTCACCTTTGAGTCTCCCACTGGGACCTAACTATGGCTACACCTTC. Translated, this is CASSPLSLPLGPNYGYTF.